By proportion, the clone carrying this TCR beta chain is large. Antigen specificity is unknown. V lost 2 bases and J lost 3, with 13 bases in between. The CDR3 totals 16 residues. This sample stems from a study of CD4 T cell repertoires in COVID-19. Some clones are missing from TCRdb's copy, which holds only in-frame ones; the method was immunoSEQ multiplex PCR. The profile shows around 620 clones, 18% of them singletons. CFSE-labeled cells were stimulated with autologous monocytes plus recombinant SARS-CoV-2 spike or nucleoprotein. Mild-to-severe COVID-19 survivors were the donors. V is TRBV23-1 and J is TRBJ1-4; a weak D match, TRBD1 (5 bases). TRBV23-1 is marked as an open reading frame, function uncertain. This receptor was obtained from a human donor who had COVID-19. This sample comprised circulating follicular helper CD4+ T cells, cultured in vitro, obtained after recovery from COVID-19. CDR3 in amino acids: CASSQLDSNSNEKLFF. In DNA, the CDR3 is TGCGCCAGCAGTCAACTCGACAGTAATTCTAATGAAAAACTGTTTTTT.